This TCR beta chain was identified in a study of T cells in pancreatic ductal adenocarcinoma (dated by TCRdb to the late 2010s). Regarding the research as a whole: To learn about the adaptive T-cell response arising naturally, investigators profiled where tumor-infiltrating CD8+ T cells, together with suppressive cells, were located within resected pancreatic ductal adenocarcinoma, how abundant they were, and what qualities they showed. What the study reported, not specific to this receptor: Comparisons of clonality between tumor and blood may be biased toward lower diversity because tumors are enriched in CD45RO+ effector T cells rather than naive T cells. T-cell clonality showed no significant difference between tumor and blood, with a mean clonality of approximately 0.12 in tumors and approximately 0.07 in blood. Blood samples had more total productive templates and 7 to 9-fold more unique clonotypes than tumor samples. Because most pancreatic cancer patients present with inoperable disease, the resected cohort was biased toward the minority with early-stage disease.

Pancreatic ductal adenocarcinoma patients who had undergone surgery without neoadjuvant therapy were selected. Peripheral blood was collected in heparin tubes, and PBMCs were then isolated from the blood with a histopaque density gradient and cryopreserved in around 10% DMSO. Genomic DNA was extracted from roughly seven PBMC and about 10 flash-frozen tumor specimens using the DNeasy Blood and Tissue Kit with Proteinase K and RNase treatment. Trimming accounts for 5 bases at V and 2 bases at J, while the number of junction bases matched to no gene is 6. CDR1 is given as SGHDN and CDR2 as FVKESK, both from the germline V gene. From cysteine to phenylalanine, the CDR3 is 14 amino acids long. Solely the CDR3 DNA is kept, with 42 bases framed from the first base. The immunoSEQ hsTCRB kit was used to amplify TCR beta CDR3 regions from genomic DNA. High-throughput TRB CDR3 sequencing was performed on an Illumina HiSeq system. The study's own analysis went as follows. The immunoSEQ software was used to analyze sequencing reads, and nonproductive sequences containing premature stops or frame-shifts were excluded. Clonality of the repertoire was calculated as one minus Shannon entropy normalized by log2 of the number of unique productive sequences. As stored in TCRdb, this immuneACCESS dataset retains in-frame rearrangements with V and J assigned. A fraction of the clones does not appear; measured against another copy, unresolved V genes explain less than half of the discrepancy, and the remainder lacks a known reason. V, J and clone size derive from that table, while D and trimming were established from the DNA sequence. The sample records 97,000 or so clones, around 96% of which are singletons. The top ten constitute around 2.9% of the sample.

On this clone: There is no known antigen for this receptor. No clone much larger than this one lies a single base away; base qualities are absent.

Sequences were obtained from PBMCs. The chain uses TRBV14 and TRBJ2-7; 7 nucleotides in the junction match TRBD2. The clonotype comes from a human donor with pancreatic ductal adenocarcinoma. The bases read TGTGCCAGCAGCGATCGTAGCGGGCCCTACGAGCAGTACTTC. The resulting protein is CASSDRSGPYEQYF.